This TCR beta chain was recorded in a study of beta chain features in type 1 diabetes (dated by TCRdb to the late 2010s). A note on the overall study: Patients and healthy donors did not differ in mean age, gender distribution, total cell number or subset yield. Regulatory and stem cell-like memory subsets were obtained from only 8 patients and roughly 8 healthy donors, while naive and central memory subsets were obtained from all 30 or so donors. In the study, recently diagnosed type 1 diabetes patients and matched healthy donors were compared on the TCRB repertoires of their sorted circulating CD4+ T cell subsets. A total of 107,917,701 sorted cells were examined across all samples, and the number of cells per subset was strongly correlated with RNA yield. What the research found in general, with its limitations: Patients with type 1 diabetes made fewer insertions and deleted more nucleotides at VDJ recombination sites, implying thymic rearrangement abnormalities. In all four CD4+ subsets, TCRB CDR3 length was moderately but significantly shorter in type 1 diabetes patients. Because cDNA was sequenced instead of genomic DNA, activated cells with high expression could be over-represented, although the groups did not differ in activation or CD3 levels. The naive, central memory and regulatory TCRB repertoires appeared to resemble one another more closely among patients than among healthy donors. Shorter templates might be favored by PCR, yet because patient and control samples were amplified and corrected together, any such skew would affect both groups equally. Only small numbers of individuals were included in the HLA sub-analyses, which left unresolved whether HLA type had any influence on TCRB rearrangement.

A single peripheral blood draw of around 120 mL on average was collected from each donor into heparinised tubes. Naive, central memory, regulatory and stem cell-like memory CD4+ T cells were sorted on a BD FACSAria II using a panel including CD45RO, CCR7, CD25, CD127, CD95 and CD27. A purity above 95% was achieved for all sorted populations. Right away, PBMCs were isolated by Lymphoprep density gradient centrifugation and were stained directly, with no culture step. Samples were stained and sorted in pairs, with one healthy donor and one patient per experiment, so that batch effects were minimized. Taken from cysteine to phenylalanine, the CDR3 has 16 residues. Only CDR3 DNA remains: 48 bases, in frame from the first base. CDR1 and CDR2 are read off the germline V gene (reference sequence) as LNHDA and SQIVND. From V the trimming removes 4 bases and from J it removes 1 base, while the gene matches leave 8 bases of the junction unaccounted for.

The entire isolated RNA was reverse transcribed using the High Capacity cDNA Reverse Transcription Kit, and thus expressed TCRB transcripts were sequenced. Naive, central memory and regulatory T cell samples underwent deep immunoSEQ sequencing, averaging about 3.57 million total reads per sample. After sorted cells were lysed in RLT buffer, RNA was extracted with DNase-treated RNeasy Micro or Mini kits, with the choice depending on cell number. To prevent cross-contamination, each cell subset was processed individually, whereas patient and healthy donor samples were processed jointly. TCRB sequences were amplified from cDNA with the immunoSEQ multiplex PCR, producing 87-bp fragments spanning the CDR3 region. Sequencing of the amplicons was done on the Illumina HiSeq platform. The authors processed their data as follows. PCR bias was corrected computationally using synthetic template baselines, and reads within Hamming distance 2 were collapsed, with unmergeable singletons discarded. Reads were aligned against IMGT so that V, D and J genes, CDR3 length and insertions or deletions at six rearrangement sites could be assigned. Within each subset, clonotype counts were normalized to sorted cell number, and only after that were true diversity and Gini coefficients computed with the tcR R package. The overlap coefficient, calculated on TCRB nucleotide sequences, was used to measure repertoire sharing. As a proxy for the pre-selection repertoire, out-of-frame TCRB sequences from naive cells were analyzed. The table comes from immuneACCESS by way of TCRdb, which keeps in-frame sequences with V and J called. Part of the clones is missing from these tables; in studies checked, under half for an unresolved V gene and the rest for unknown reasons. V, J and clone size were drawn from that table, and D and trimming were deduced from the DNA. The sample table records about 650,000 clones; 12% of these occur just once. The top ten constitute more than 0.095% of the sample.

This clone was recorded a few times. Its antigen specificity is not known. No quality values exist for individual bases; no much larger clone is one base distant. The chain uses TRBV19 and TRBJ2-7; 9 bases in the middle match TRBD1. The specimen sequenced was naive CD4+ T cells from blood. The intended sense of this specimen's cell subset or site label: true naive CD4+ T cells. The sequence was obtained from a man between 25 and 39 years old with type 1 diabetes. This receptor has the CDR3 CASSNPGQGNSYEQYF. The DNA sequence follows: TGTGCCAGTAGTAATCCGGGACAGGGAAATTCCTACGAGCAGTACTTC.